This record covers a single T cell receptor (beta chain). Its antigen is still unknown. The sample comes from a study of CD8 T cells in ankylosing spondylitis. Notes on the study in general: Ankylosing spondylitis blood seemed to carry a telltale TCR beta motif made of under ten highly homologous variants.

Each CDR3 protein gets one entry after TCRdb re-called the 5' RACE reads with MiXCR. The table shows 250,000 or so distinct CDR3 sequences, with over 15% occurring only once. The sample was blood, either unsorted or a sorted T cell fraction (not recorded which). The sequence was obtained from a male donor with ankylosing spondylitis or in good health (not recorded which).

CDR3 sequence: CASSLSGTATNEKLFF. As DNA, the CDR3 is TGCGCCAGCAGCCTGAGCGGGACAGCTACTAATGAAAAACTGTTTTTT. The V call is TRBV5-1, the J call TRBJ1-4; 7 positions match TRBD1. Trimming cost V 4 bases and J 2 bases; bases outside gene matches: 8. The germline gives CDR1 SGHRS, CDR2 YFSETQ. CDR3 length: 16 residues.